These 26 T cell receptor beta chains came from one sample sequenced in a study of response to subunit inactivated influenza vaccine. One entry per CDR3 protein results from TCRdb running MiXCR on the RT-PCR reads. The sample carries roughly 780,000 distinct CDR3 sequences, less than 20% recorded once. The material sequenced was PBMCs from blood, taken roughly 5 days after vaccination. The receptors here all came from a man aged 50 or older who received an inactivated influenza vaccine.

This clonotype has just a few counts. V gene TRBV11-2 combines with J gene TRBJ2-1; TRBD2 is a possible D gene (7 bases). Germline V CDR1 and CDR2: SGHAT, FQNNGV. CDR3 size: 15 residues. The V end was cut by 1 base, the J end by 9 bases, with 16 bases between. The CDR3 DNA reads TGTGCCAGCAGCTTAGTGGCGGGGGCGCTTGGTGAGCAGTTCTTC. Its translation is CASSLVAGALGEQFF.

This clonotype has at least ten counts. The chain is built from TRBV20-1 and TRBJ2-1, with D perhaps TRBD1 (6 bases). The CDR3 has 15 amino acids. V lost 1 base to trimming and J lost 2 bases, with 12 bases between them. Per germline, CDR1 DFQATT and CDR2 SNEGSKA (reference sequence). CDR3 loop: CSARGLQGTYNEQFF. The CDR3 region has the DNA TGCAGTGCTAGAGGTTTGCAGGGGACCTACAATGAGCAGTTCTTC.

The V call is TRBV4-3, the J call TRBJ1-6, with D possibly matching TRBD1 (5 bases). Deletions cut 6 bases from V and 0 bases from J, with 12 bases between. The CDR3 sequence is 16 residues long. Germline loops: CDR1 LGHNA, CDR2 YSLEER. The CDR3 coding sequence is TGCGCCAGCAGGGAGGGGCTGCTCTCCTATAATTCACCCCTCCACTTT. Protein sequence: CASREGLLSYNSPLHF.

This clonotype occurred a few times. The CDR3 sequence is CASSLGSEANYGYTF. The DNA for the CDR3 is TGTGCCAGCAGCTTAGGCAGCGAAGCTAACTATGGCTACACCTTC. The chain is built from TRBV7-8 and TRBJ1-2; D uncertain. Germline CDR1 SGHVS, CDR2 FQNEAQ. V dropped 1 base and J dropped 0 bases, with 9 bases sitting between them. CDR3 size: 15 residues.

This clonotype was found once. The rearrangement uses TRBV20-1 and TRBJ2-2; 9 bases fit TRBD2. The germline V gene has CDR1 DFQATT and CDR2 SNEGSKA (reference sequence). The CDR3 has 15 residues. V shed 6 bases and J 3 bases; nucleotides not matched to a gene: 8. The CDR3 nucleotides are TGCAGTGCGAGGATGGCGGGAGGGTACACCGGGGAGCTGTTTTTT. The encoded protein is CSARMAGGYTGELFF.

Ten or more counts support this clonotype. The V call is TRBV20-1, the J call TRBJ2-5; D unclear. This CDR3 is 13 amino acids long. V dropped 3 bases and J dropped 0 bases, with 8 bases sitting between them. Germline V gives CDR1 DFQATT, CDR2 SNEGSKA (reference sequence). CDR3 in DNA: TGCAGTGCTAGCAAGCAGAACCAAGAGACCCAGTACTTC. This codes for CSASKQNQETQYF.

This clonotype appeared a few times. The chain is built from TRBV7-8 and TRBJ1-2, with a weak D call TRBD1 (5 bases). There are 14 residues in the CDR3. CDR1 is SGHVS, CDR2 FQNEAQ, per germline. The ends were cut back, 5 bases at V and 7 bases at J, with 17 bases in the middle. DNA for the CDR3: TGTGCCAGCAGCCGATTTCGGGACGGCGGTGGCTACACCTTC. This gives the protein CASSRFRDGGGYTF.

This chain uses TRBV4-3 with TRBJ2-3; D is perhaps TRBD2 (6 bases). The ends were cut back, 0 bases at V and 0 bases at J, with 16 bases in the middle. This CDR3 is 18 amino acids long. Germline V gene lookup returns CDR1 LGHNA and CDR2 YSLEER. The chain's CDR3 is CASSQDSGVPLSTDTQYF. The CDR3 DNA sequence: TGCGCCAGCAGCCAAGATTCGGGGGTCCCCCTCAGCACAGATACGCAGTATTTT.

This clonotype was seen a few times. The chain combines TRBV29-1 with TRBJ2-1, with a tentative D call TRBD1 (5 bases). Germline CDR1 is SQVTM and CDR2 is ANQGSEA. Trimming pared 0 bases from V and 5 bases from J, leaving 20 bases between. The CDR3 has 17 amino acids. The CDR3 spells CSVEDLVGLGAHNEQFF. The DNA of the CDR3 is TGCAGCGTTGAAGATTTAGTGGGCCTAGGGGCCCACAATGAGCAGTTCTTC.

This clonotype was detected a few times. CDR3 bases: TGTGCCAGCAGCGTAGTGGCTGACTCCTACGAGCAGTACTTC. It codes for CASSVVADSYEQYF. J is TRBJ2-7 and V is TRBV9; D gene uncertain. Looked up from germline, CDR1 is SGDLS and CDR2 is YYNGEE. CDR3 size: 14 residues. Trimming removed 0 bases at V and 0 bases at J, with 7 bases between.

In its sample, this clonotype was seen many times. This rearrangement joins TRBV5-1 to TRBJ2-7; 7 bases are a match to TRBD1. Germline values: CDR1 SGHRS, CDR2 YFSETQ. The CDR3 has 14 amino acids. The V gene end was trimmed by 0 bases and the J gene end by 3 bases; junction bases not matched to a gene: 3. Written as DNA, the CDR3 is TGCGCCAGCAGCTTGGTCGACAGGGTCTACGAGCAGTACTTC. It is translated as CASSLVDRVYEQYF.

This clonotype was seen many times. J is TRBJ2-1 and V is TRBV18, with 14 bases matching TRBD2. Per the germline V gene, CDR1 is KGHSH and CDR2 is LQKENI. Unmatched junction bases numbered 6, after V lost 5 bases and J lost 0 bases. The CDR3 extends over 18 amino acids. CDR3 protein: CASSGTSGGRISYNEQFF. DNA for the CDR3: TGTGCCAGCTCAGGGACTAGCGGGGGCCGAATCTCCTACAATGAGCAGTTCTTC.

This clonotype has at least ten counts. V gene TRBV11-2 combines with J gene TRBJ2-7; TRBD1 matches 7 bases. The CDR3 is 15 amino acids. J was trimmed by 0 bases and V by 5 bases; bases with no gene match: 7. CDR1 and CDR2 from the germline V gene are SGHAT and FQNNGV. Here the CDR3 DNA reads TGTGCCAGCAGCCAGGGACAGTGGAGCTCCTACGAGCAGTACTTC. Its translation: CASSQGQWSSYEQYF.

The chain couples TRBV11-2 to TRBJ2-2; 9 bases line up with TRBD2. Trimming removed 2 bases from V and 1 base from J; junction bases left unmatched: 5. Germline loops: CDR1 SGHAT, CDR2 FQNNGV. This CDR3 has 17 amino acids. This CDR3 is CASSLYGSGGNTGELFF. As DNA, the CDR3 is TGTGCCAGCAGCTTATATGGTAGCGGGGGGAACACCGGGGAGCTGTTTTTT.

This clonotype turned up a few times. V usage is TRBV7-9 and J usage is TRBJ2-2; no clear D gene. The CDR3 runs to 14 residues. V lost 2 bases and J 8 bases, leaving 12 bases between the germline ends. The germline V gene encodes CDR1 SEHNR and CDR2 FQNEAQ (reference sequence). CDR3 region: CASSLKGTSGELFF. The CDR3 nucleotides read TGTGCCAGCAGCTTAAAGGGTACTTCTGGGGAGCTGTTTTTT.

The chain has TRBV20-1 and TRBJ2-7; weak D call: TRBD1 (5 bases). Germline V lookup: CDR1 DFQATT, CDR2 SNEGSKA (reference sequence). The CDR3 spans 14 residues. The V and J ends lost 6 bases and 4 bases respectively, with 19 bases between them. DNA for the CDR3: TGCAGTGCCAGATACGTATCAGGGTCGTACGAGCAGTACTTC. It yields the protein CSARYVSGSYEQYF.

The sample holds a few counts of this clonotype. This rearrangement joins TRBV12-3 or TRBV12-4 to TRBJ2-1; no definite D call. V was trimmed by 1 base and J by 8 bases, leaving 18 bases between them. The CDR3 is made up of 16 amino acids. The CDR3 sequence: CASSLVQLPAGYEQFF. The CDR3, as DNA: TGTGCCAGCAGTTTAGTGCAACTACCCGCCGGGTATGAGCAGTTCTTC.

This clonotype was seen a handful of times. The chain has TRBV20-1 and TRBJ1-6; D perhaps matches TRBD1 (6 bases). From germline, CDR1 is DFQATT and CDR2 SNEGSKA (reference sequence). Trimming left V 4 bases short and J 2 bases short, with 12 bases between. This CDR3 spans 15 amino acids. CDR3 sequence: CSAIEGGAYNSPLHF. Here the CDR3 DNA reads TGCAGTGCTATAGAAGGGGGTGCCTATAATTCACCCCTCCACTTT.

This clonotype was detected ten times or more. This chain links TRBV29-1 with TRBJ2-7, with 9 nucleotides matching TRBD1. The CDR3 runs 13 residues. V shed 2 bases, J shed 4 bases, and the junction held 3 bases outside the gene matches. Germline loops: CDR1 SQVTM, CDR2 ANQGSEA. The CDR3 here is CSVEWGQGYEQYF. The CDR3 DNA follows: TGCAGCGTTGAATGGGGACAGGGTTACGAGCAGTACTTC.

The chain couples TRBV10-3 to TRBJ2-5; D call uncertain. Germline CDR1 reads ENHRY; CDR2 reads SYGVKD. This CDR3 is 13 amino acids long. V was trimmed by 2 bases and J by 7 bases, leaving 11 bases between them. The CDR3 DNA reads TGTGCCATCAGTGAGGTCGTTTCGCGGACCCAGTACTTC. Translation: CAISEVVSRTQYF.

This rearrangement joins TRBV6-5 to TRBJ2-1, with 8 nucleotides matching TRBD2. V lost 1 base and J lost 0; bases outside the gene matches: 8. CDR3 length: 18 residues. In germline, CDR1 is MNHEY, CDR2 SVGAGI. The CDR3 here is CASSYYGSGVSSYNEQFF. The CDR3 DNA follows: TGTGCCAGCAGTTACTACGGTAGCGGGGTGTCCTCCTACAATGAGCAGTTCTTC.

This clonotype was seen ten or more times. This chain uses TRBV24-1 with TRBJ1-1; D is ambiguous. The CDR3 sequence is 12 residues long. CDR1 and CDR2 (germline): KGHDR, SFDVKD. With 7 bases removed from V and 6 bases from J, the gap between germline ends came to 11 bases. The CDR3 DNA is TGTGCCACCAGCTCGACGGGGTCTGAAGCTTTCTTT. The encoded protein is CATSSTGSEAFF.

Only a few counts were recorded for this clonotype. The J gene is TRBJ2-2, the V gene TRBV10-3; 12 positions match TRBD1. Looked up from germline, CDR1 is ENHRY and CDR2 is SYGVKD. Trimming took 6 bases from V and 3 from J; bases not matched to a gene: 5. The length of the CDR3 is 16 residues. The chain's CDR3 is CAIRGQGAVDTGELFF. The DNA for the CDR3 is TGTGCCATCAGGGGACAGGGGGCGGTAGACACCGGGGAGCTGTTTTTT.

In this sample, this clonotype turned up a few times. The chain links TRBV20-1 to TRBJ2-2, with 7 bases fitting TRBD1. This CDR3 has 16 residues. J was trimmed by 6 bases and V by 3 bases; bases with no gene match: 13. Per the germline V gene, CDR1 is DFQATT and CDR2 is SNEGSKA (reference sequence). The CDR3 is CSARPLGQAGSGELFF. DNA of the CDR3: TGCAGTGCTAGGCCCCTAGGACAGGCCGGTTCCGGGGAGCTGTTTTTT.

The rearrangement links TRBV5-1 to TRBJ1-5; D is unresolved. The CDR3 spans 15 residues. V was pared by 4 bases and J by 2 bases, with 13 bases between. Germline CDR1 reads SGHRS; CDR2 reads YFSETQ. The CDR3, as DNA: TGCGCCAGCAGCCCCCTGGGGTCGGGCAATCAGCCCCAGCATTTT. Its translation: CASSPLGSGNQPQHF.

The chain employs TRBV29-1 and TRBJ2-5; D may be TRBD1 (5 bases). From germline, CDR1 is SQVTM and CDR2 ANQGSEA. The CDR3 spans 13 residues. V dropped 7 bases and J dropped 5 bases, with 17 bases sitting between them. The CDR3 sequence: CSDGRVPGETQYF. DNA of the CDR3: TGCAGCGACGGCAGAGTACCAGGGGAGACCCAGTACTTC.